The 32 T cell receptor beta chains reported below all come from one sample, sequenced in a study of blood T cell repertoires in COVID-19. Sequencing was performed with immunoSEQ multiplex PCR; in TCRdb, only in-frame clones are kept and a portion is missing. This sample has some 130,000 clones, with around nine tenths found just once. Sequenced: peripheral blood. The receptors here all came from a woman aged 70-85 years with COVID-19, enrolled during active disease.

The J gene is TRBJ2-7, the V gene TRBV29-1, with TRBD1 as a possible D gene (6 bases). The CDR3 covers 13 residues. The V end was cut by 5 bases, the J end by 3 bases, with 14 bases between. CDR1 is SQVTM, CDR2 ANQGSEA, per germline. Here the CDR3 reads CSVSTTGNYEQYF. The CDR3 DNA follows: TGCAGCGTTTCGACAACAGGGAACTACGAGCAGTACTTC.

The table lists this clone with a count of one. The V call is TRBV19, the J call TRBJ1-3, with D possibly being TRBD1 (6 bases). CDR3 length: 15 amino acids. Trimming took 6 bases from V and 0 from J, leaving 12 bases between them. In germline, CDR1 is LNHDA, CDR2 SQIVND (reference sequence). CDR3 protein: CASRSGQFSGNTIYF. The CDR3 nucleotides read TGTGCCAGTAGATCCGGACAGTTCTCTGGAAACACCATATATTTT.

This chain links TRBV2 with TRBJ1-4; TRBD1 matches at 10 bases. Germline V CDR1 and CDR2: SNHLY, FYNNEI. After removal of 6 bases from V and 3 bases from J, the junction contained 7 bases not matched to a gene. This CDR3 is built from 16 residues. CDR3 sequence (DNA): TGTGCCAGCAGGCAAGACAGGGGGCCTGCTAATGAAAAACTGTTTTTT. Residues: CASRQDRGPANEKLFF.

The chain carries TRBV10-3 and TRBJ2-7, with 13 bases aligning to TRBD2. V lost 2 bases, J lost 6 bases, and 13 bases stayed unmatched. The CDR3 is 18 residues long. Germline V gene lookup returns CDR1 ENHRY and CDR2 SYGVKD. The CDR3 reads CAISEVTSGGASMGEQYF. The CDR3 DNA sequence: TGTGCCATCAGTGAGGTTACTAGCGGGGGGGCTTCGATGGGCGAGCAGTACTTC.

The chain employs TRBV6-1 and TRBJ1-4; no clear D gene. The CDR3 is made up of 17 amino acids. Trimming stripped 3 bases from V and 8 bases from J, with 22 bases between. CDR1 MNHNS and CDR2 SASEGT come from the germline V gene. DNA for the CDR3: TGTGCCAGCAGTGACCCGGGAGGAGGGAGGGTGATAGAAAAACTGTTTTTT. Its protein is CASSDPGGGRVIEKLFF.

The J gene is TRBJ2-2, the V gene TRBV19; no clear D. Germline loops: CDR1 LNHDA, CDR2 SQIVND (reference sequence). The CDR3 length is 14 residues. Trimming shortened V by 5 bases and J by 8 bases, and 15 bases separated the two germline ends. CDR3 loop: CASSRLGVRGELFF. For the CDR3, the DNA is TGTGCCAGTAGTCGGCTTGGAGTAAGGGGGGAGCTGTTTTTT.

This clone was counted at least ten times. The sample contains more than one DNA sequence encoding this CDR3. CDR3 sequence reads: CASSLGQGSGNTIYF. The DNA of the CDR3 is TGTGCCAGCAGCTTAGGACAGGGCTCTGGAAACACCATATATTTT. The chain couples TRBV7-2 to TRBJ1-3, with TRBD1 matching over 7 bases. The germline V gene has CDR1 SGHTA and CDR2 FQGNSA. CDR3 length: 15 residues. Germline trimming cut 1 base from V and 0 bases from J; bases unmatched to any gene: 0. Using reference TRBV7-2 and TRBJ1-3 for the parts outside the CDR3, the full variable domain is GAGVSQSPSNKVTEKGKDVELRCDPISGHTALYWYRQSLGQGLEFLIYFQGNSAPDKSGLPSDRFSAERTGGSVSTLTIQRTQQEDSAVYLCASSLGQGSGNTIYFGEGSWLTVV.

The rearrangement links TRBV15 to TRBJ2-4, with a possible D match to TRBD1 (7 bases). Germline V lookup: CDR1 LNHNV, CDR2 YYDKDF (reference sequence). Trimming cost V 5 bases and J 0 bases, with 20 bases left between them. The CDR3 length is 18 residues. The CDR3: CATSGGQTGLLAKNIQYF. In DNA, the CDR3 is TGTGCCACCAGCGGGGGGCAGACAGGGCTCCTAGCCAAAAACATTCAGTACTTC.

V gene TRBV29-1 combines with J gene TRBJ1-1, with 11 positions matching TRBD1. The V gene's germline CDR1 is SQVTM and CDR2 ANQGSEA. This CDR3 is built from 13 residues. Trimming at V came to 1 base and at J to 10 bases, leaving 5 bases not matched to a gene. The CDR3 protein is CSVEGTGGRGAFF. The CDR3, as DNA: TGCAGCGTTGAAGGGACAGGGGGCCGGGGAGCTTTCTTT.

This CDR3 reads CASSETVSQETQYF. The DNA of the CDR3 is TGTGCCAGCAGTGAGACAGTCTCCCAAGAGACCCAGTACTTC. The rearrangement joins TRBV6-1 to TRBJ2-5; tentative D call: TRBD1 (5 bases). The germline CDR1 and CDR2 sequences are MNHNS and SASEGT. V was shortened by 3 bases and J by 1 base, with 9 bases between the two germline ends. The CDR3 has 14 residues.

This clone showed up just once. The rearrangement uses TRBV5-4 and TRBJ2-1, with 11 bases aligning to TRBD1. V lost 0 bases and J lost 5; bases outside the gene matches: 4. Germline CDR1 is SGHNT and CDR2 is YYREEE (reference sequence). CDR3 length equals 16 residues. CDR3 DNA sequence: TGTGCCAGCAGCTTGGGAGGGACAGGGGGACACAATGAGCAGTTCTTC. Translation gives CASSLGGTGGHNEQFF.

The chain employs TRBV19 and TRBJ2-1, with 9 positions matching TRBD2. This CDR3 is 15 amino acids long. V shed 4 bases, J shed 4 bases, and the junction held 5 bases outside the gene matches. Germline CDR1 reads LNHDA; CDR2 reads SQIVND (reference sequence). This chain's CDR3 is CASSSLAGMYNEQFF. CDR3 in DNA: TGTGCCAGTAGTAGCCTAGCGGGGATGTACAATGAGCAGTTCTTC.

The J gene is TRBJ2-2, the V gene TRBV7-3; the D gene is possibly TRBD1 (7 bases). There are 14 residues in the CDR3. V was trimmed by 8 bases and J by 2 bases, leaving 12 bases between them. Germline CDR1 SGHTA, CDR2 FQGTGA. The CDR3 DNA follows: TGTGCCAGCGGCGGGACAGCAAACACCGGGGAGCTGTTTTTT. This sequence encodes CASGGTANTGELFF.

Here the CDR3 DNA reads TGTGCCTGGAGTAAAGGGGTTGGAGAAAAACTGTTTTTT. It specifies CAWSKGVGEKLFF. V usage is TRBV30 and J usage is TRBJ1-4; TRBD1 is a possible D gene (5 bases). The CDR3 has 13 residues. V was shortened by 2 bases and J by 8 bases, with 12 bases between the two germline ends. Germline CDR1 reads GTSNPN; CDR2 reads SVGIG (reference sequence).

This chain uses TRBV7-9 with TRBJ2-2, with unresolved D. Trimming left V 5 bases short and J 0 bases short, with 10 bases between. The CDR3 has 15 residues. Germline lookup yields CDR1 SEHNR and CDR2 FQNEAQ (reference sequence). Here the CDR3 reads CASSVISANTGELFF. The CDR3 DNA is TGTGCCAGCAGCGTAATTTCCGCGAACACCGGGGAGCTGTTTTTT. The full variable domain, with the rest looked up from reference TRBV7-9 and TRBJ2-2, is DTGVSQNPRHKITKRGQNVTFRCDPISEHNRLYWYRQTLGQGPEFLTYFQNEAQLEKSRLLSDRFSAERPKGSFSTLEIQRTEQGDSAMYLCASSVISANTGELFFGEGSRLTVL.

In DNA, the CDR3 is TGCGCCAGCAGCTTGGAAGGGGGCAACACCGGGGAGCTGTTTTTT. This gives the protein CASSLEGGNTGELFF. The rearrangement links TRBV5-1 to TRBJ2-2; TRBD1 agrees at 7 bases. The CDR3 covers 15 residues. Germline CDR1 reads SGHRS; CDR2 reads YFSETQ. The J segment lost 2 bases and the V segment lost 0 bases, leaving 1 base of the junction unmatched.

The rearrangement uses TRBV7-9 and TRBJ1-4, with D tentatively TRBD1 (6 bases). Germline V lookup: CDR1 SEHNR, CDR2 FQNEAQ (reference sequence). The CDR3 spans 15 residues. V lost 4 bases and J lost 6, with 15 bases in between. The CDR3 coding sequence is TGTGCCAGCAGCTCCACAGGGAGCGTGGATGAAAAACTGTTTTTT. Amino acids: CASSSTGSVDEKLFF.

The chain links TRBV3-1 (or the pseudogene TRBV3-2) to TRBJ1-3; a weak D match, TRBD1 (5 bases). The CDR3 has 16 residues. From germline, CDR1 is LGHDT and CDR2 YNNKEL (reference sequence). Trimming pared 2 bases from V and 3 bases from J, leaving 14 bases between. The CDR3 sequence is CASSQFHGGSGNTIYF. The CDR3 region has the DNA TGTGCCAGCAGCCAATTTCATGGGGGGAGTGGAAACACCATATATTTT.

The chain uses TRBV5-1 and TRBJ2-2; D is uncertain. The CDR3 loop spans 13 amino acids. Deletions cut 0 bases from V and 6 bases from J, with 6 bases between. CDR1 and CDR2 from the germline V gene are SGHRS and YFSETQ. CDR3 coding DNA: TGCGCCAGCAGCTTGGTTTTAGCCGGGGAGCTGTTTTTT. This translates into CASSLVLAGELFF. The entire variable domain, with the rest obtained from reference TRBV5-1 and TRBJ2-2, is as follows: KAGVTQTPRYLIKTRGQQVTLSCSPISGHRSVSWYQQTPGQGLQFLFEYFSETQRNKGNFPGRFSGRQFSNSRSEMNVSTLELGDSALYLCASSLVLAGELFFGEGSRLTVL.

The chain combines TRBV10-2 with TRBJ2-7; the D is unclear. This CDR3 comprises 13 residues. CDR1 and CDR2 (germline): WSHSY, SAAADI. Trimming took off 0 bases at V and 4 bases at J, with 7 bases between the two ends. This CDR3 reads CASSESSGYEQYF. The CDR3 nucleotides are TGCGCCAGCAGTGAGTCCTCAGGATACGAGCAGTACTTC.

There are a few counts of this clone. The chain has TRBV12-3 or TRBV12-4 and TRBJ2-7; D is perhaps TRBD2 (6 bases). The CDR3 is 12 amino acids. Between the trimmed V and J ends, which lost 4 bases and 2 bases, there was a span of 6 bases. DNA for the CDR3: TGTGCCAGCAGTTCGGGGGCCTACGAGCAGTACTTC. Its translation is CASSSGAYEQYF.

This sequence joins TRBV5-1 and TRBJ2-6; D is undetermined. With 0 bases removed from V and 0 bases from J, the gap between germline ends came to 10 bases. Germline V lookup: CDR1 SGHRS, CDR2 YFSETQ. CDR3 size: 17 residues. DNA of the CDR3: TGCGCCAGCAGCTTGGCTCTGGGCTTCTCTGGGGCCAACGTCCTGACTTTC. The encoded protein is CASSLALGFSGANVLTF.

The CDR3 loop is CASSLAGGSNQPQHF. As DNA, the CDR3 is TGCGCCAGCAGCTTGGCCGGCGGTAGCAATCAGCCCCAGCATTTT. J is TRBJ1-5 and V is TRBV5-1; no firm D call. Between the trimmed V and J ends, which lost 0 bases and 0 bases, there was a span of 7 bases. The germline CDR1 and CDR2 sequences are SGHRS and YFSETQ. The CDR3 length is 15 residues.

In DNA, the CDR3 is TGTGCCAGCAGCCCCCGGGGTGGGGAGGGCACCGGGGAGCTGTTTTTT. It translates to CASSPRGGEGTGELFF. The chain carries TRBV6-2 or TRBV6-3 and TRBJ2-2; 7 bases match TRBD2. With 6 bases clipped from V and 4 bases from J, the junction kept 11 bases outside the gene matches. Germline CDR1 and CDR2: MNHEY and SVGEGT. This CDR3 is 16 amino acids long.

The rearrangement joins TRBV5-4 to TRBJ2-5, with 10 bases that match TRBD2. With 0 bases clipped from V and 5 bases from J, the junction kept 7 bases outside the gene matches. The CDR3 contains 16 residues. Germline V gene data show CDR1 as SGHNT and CDR2 as YYREEE (reference sequence). The CDR3 bases are TGTGCCAGCAGCTTGGGTCTAGCGGGGGCGGGGGAGACCCAGTACTTC. Translated, it gives CASSLGLAGAGETQYF.

V and J are TRBV28 and TRBJ1-2; 8 nucleotides align to TRBD1. The junction had 8 bases not matched to a gene; V was cut back by 4 bases and J by 4 bases. There are 15 residues in the CDR3. CDR1 is MDHEN and CDR2 is SYDVKM in the germline V gene. DNA of the CDR3: TGTGCCAGCAGTTCCCCGGAAGACAGGGGCTATGGCTACACCTTC. Amino acids: CASSSPEDRGYGYTF.

The rearrangement uses TRBV7-9 and TRBJ1-4; D call uncertain. Germline V gives CDR1 SEHNR, CDR2 FQNEAQ (reference sequence). Trimming pared 8 bases from V and 3 bases from J, leaving 13 bases between. This CDR3 region has 14 residues. The CDR3 nucleotides are TGTGCCAGCTCCGTCGGGTTGGCTAATGAAAAACTGTTTTTT. The encoded protein is CASSVGLANEKLFF. Drawing the rest from reference TRBV7-9 and TRBJ1-4, the complete variable domain is DTGVSQNPRHKITKRGQNVTFRCDPISEHNRLYWYRQTLGQGPEFLTYFQNEAQLEKSRLLSDRFSAERPKGSFSTLEIQRTEQGDSAMYLCASSVGLANEKLFFGSGTQLSVL.

This chain connects TRBV19 to TRBJ1-1, with a tentative D call TRBD1 (5 bases). The CDR3 extends over 14 amino acids. Deletions cut 3 bases from V and 2 bases from J, with 10 bases between. In germline, CDR1 is LNHDA, CDR2 SQIVND (reference sequence). CDR3 in DNA: TGTGCCAGTAGTATTGGGGCAATAAACACTGAAGCTTTCTTT. It translates to CASSIGAINTEAFF.

The chain joins TRBV9 to TRBJ2-7; 9 bases match TRBD1. Trimming cost V 4 bases and J 6 bases; bases outside gene matches: 17. Germline CDR1 reads SGDLS; CDR2 reads YYNGEE. This CDR3 is built from 17 residues. The CDR3 loop is CASSKTSGTGFGSEQYF. CDR3 in DNA: TGTGCCAGCAGCAAGACCTCCGGGACAGGGTTTGGTAGCGAGCAGTACTTC.

V and J are TRBV29-1 and TRBJ1-4; 9 bases are shared with TRBD1. V dropped 6 bases and J dropped 6; count of bases not matched to a gene: 5. The CDR3 is 13 amino acids. The germline V gene encodes CDR1 SQVTM and CDR2 ANQGSEA. The CDR3 nucleotides read TGCAGCGTGGCGGGACAGGGACATGAAAAACTGTTTTTT. Protein sequence: CSVAGQGHEKLFF.

In DNA, the CDR3 is TGTGCCACCGGGACTAGCGGGGGTGGTACGCAGTATTTT. It translates to CATGTSGGGTQYF. The genes are TRBV2 and TRBJ2-3, with 14 bases that match TRBD2. The CDR3 spans 13 residues. V trimming: 10 bases; J trimming: 8 bases; junction bases outside the gene matches: 5. Germline lookup yields CDR1 SNHLY and CDR2 FYNNEI.

The genes are TRBV9 and TRBJ2-7; no firm D call. Germline V gene data show CDR1 as SGDLS and CDR2 as YYNGEE. V lost 2 bases, J lost 6 bases, and 15 bases lay in between. The CDR3 is 14 amino acids. CDR3 region: CASSVSSSSSEQYF. In DNA form, the CDR3 reads TGTGCCAGCAGCGTCTCAAGTTCGTCGAGCGAGCAGTACTTC.